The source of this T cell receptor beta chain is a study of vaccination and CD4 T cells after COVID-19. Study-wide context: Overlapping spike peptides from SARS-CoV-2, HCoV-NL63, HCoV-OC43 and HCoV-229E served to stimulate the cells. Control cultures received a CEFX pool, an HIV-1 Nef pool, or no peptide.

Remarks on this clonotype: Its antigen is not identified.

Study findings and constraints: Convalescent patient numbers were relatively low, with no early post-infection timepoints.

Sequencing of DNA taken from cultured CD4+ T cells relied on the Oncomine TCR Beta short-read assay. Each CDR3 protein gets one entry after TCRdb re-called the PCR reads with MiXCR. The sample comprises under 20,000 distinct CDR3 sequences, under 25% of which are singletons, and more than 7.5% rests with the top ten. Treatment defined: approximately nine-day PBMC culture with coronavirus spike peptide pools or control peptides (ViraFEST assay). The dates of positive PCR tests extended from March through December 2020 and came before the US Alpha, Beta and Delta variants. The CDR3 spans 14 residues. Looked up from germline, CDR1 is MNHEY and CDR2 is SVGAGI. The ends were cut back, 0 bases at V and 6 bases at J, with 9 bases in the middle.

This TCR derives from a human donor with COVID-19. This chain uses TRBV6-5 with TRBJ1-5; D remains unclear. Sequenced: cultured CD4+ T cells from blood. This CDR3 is CASSYSGMGQPQHF. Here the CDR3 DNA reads TGTGCCAGCAGTTACTCGGGGATGGGTCAGCCCCAGCATTTT.